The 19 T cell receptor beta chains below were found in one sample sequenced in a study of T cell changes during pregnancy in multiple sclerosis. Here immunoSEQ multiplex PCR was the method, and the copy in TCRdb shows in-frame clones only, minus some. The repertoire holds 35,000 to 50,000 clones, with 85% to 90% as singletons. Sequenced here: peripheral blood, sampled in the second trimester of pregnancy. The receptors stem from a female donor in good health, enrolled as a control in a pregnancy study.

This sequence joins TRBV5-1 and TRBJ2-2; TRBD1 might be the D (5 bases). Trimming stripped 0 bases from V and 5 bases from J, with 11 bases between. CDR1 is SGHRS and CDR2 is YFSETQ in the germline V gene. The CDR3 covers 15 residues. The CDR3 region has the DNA TGCGCCAGCAGCTTGGAAGGGGCAGTTACCGGGGAGCTGTTTTTT. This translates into CASSLEGAVTGELFF. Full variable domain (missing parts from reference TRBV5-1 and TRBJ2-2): KAGVTQTPRYLIKTRGQQVTLSCSPISGHRSVSWYQQTPGQGLQFLFEYFSETQRNKGNFPGRFSGRQFSNSRSEMNVSTLELGDSALYLCASSLEGAVTGELFFGEGSRLTVL.

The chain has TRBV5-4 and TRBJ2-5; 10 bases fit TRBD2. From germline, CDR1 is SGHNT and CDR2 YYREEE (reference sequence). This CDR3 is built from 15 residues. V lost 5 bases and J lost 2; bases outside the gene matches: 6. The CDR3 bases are TGTGCCAGCAGATCCGGACTAGCGGTGCAAGAGACCCAGTACTTC. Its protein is CASRSGLAVQETQYF.

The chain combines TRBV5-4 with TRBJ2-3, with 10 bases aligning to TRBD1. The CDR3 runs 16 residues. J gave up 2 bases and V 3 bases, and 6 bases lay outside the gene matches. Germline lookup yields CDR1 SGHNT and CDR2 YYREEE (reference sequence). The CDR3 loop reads CASSSPGQGITDTQYF. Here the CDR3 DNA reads TGTGCCAGCAGCTCGCCGGGACAGGGGATCACAGATACGCAGTATTTT. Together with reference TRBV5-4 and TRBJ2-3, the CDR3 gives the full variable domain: ETGVTQSPTHLIKTRGQQVTLRCSSQSGHNTVSWYQQALGQGPQFIFQYYREEENGRGNFPPRFSGLQFPNYSSELNVNALELDDSALYLCASSSPGQGITDTQYFGPGTRLTVL.

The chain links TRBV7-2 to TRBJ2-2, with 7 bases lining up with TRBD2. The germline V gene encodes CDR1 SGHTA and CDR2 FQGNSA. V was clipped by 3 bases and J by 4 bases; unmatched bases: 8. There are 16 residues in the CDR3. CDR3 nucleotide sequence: TGTGCCAGCAGCTTGGATCGGGGGGTTGGCACCGGGGAGCTGTTTTTT. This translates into CASSLDRGVGTGELFF.

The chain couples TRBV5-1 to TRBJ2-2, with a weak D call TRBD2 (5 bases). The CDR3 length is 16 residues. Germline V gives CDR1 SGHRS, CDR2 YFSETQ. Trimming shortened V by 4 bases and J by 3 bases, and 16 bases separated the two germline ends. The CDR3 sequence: CASSENPQEDTGELFF. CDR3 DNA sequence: TGCGCCAGCAGCGAGAATCCGCAGGAGGACACCGGGGAGCTGTTTTTT. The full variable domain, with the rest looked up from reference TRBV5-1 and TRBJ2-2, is KAGVTQTPRYLIKTRGQQVTLSCSPISGHRSVSWYQQTPGQGLQFLFEYFSETQRNKGNFPGRFSGRQFSNSRSEMNVSTLELGDSALYLCASSENPQEDTGELFFGEGSRLTVL.

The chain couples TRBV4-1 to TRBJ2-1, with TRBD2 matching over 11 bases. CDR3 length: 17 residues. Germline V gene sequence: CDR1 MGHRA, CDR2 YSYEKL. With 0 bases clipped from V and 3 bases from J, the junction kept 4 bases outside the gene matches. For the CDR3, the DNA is TGCGCCAGCAGCCAAGAAAGGGGACTAGCGGTCTACAATGAGCAGTTCTTC. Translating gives CASSQERGLAVYNEQFF.

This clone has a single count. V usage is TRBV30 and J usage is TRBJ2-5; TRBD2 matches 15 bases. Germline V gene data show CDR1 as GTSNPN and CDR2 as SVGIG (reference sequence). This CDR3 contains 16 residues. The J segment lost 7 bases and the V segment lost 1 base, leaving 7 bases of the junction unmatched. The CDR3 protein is CAWSGGTSGGQGTQYF. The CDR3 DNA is TGTGCCTGGAGTGGGGGGACTAGCGGGGGGCAGGGGACCCAGTACTTC.

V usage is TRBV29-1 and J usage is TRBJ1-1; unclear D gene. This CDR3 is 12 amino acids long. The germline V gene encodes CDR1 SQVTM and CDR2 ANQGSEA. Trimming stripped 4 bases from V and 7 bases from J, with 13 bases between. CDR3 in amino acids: CSVAAAGIEAFF. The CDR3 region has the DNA TGCAGCGTTGCTGCCGCGGGCATTGAAGCTTTCTTT.

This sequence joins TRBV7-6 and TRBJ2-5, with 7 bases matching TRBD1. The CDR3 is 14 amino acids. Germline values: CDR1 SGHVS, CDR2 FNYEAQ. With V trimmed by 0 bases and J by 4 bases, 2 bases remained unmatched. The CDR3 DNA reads TGTGCCAGCAGCTTAGCTCCAGGGGGAGAGACCCAGTACTTC. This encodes CASSLAPGGETQYF.

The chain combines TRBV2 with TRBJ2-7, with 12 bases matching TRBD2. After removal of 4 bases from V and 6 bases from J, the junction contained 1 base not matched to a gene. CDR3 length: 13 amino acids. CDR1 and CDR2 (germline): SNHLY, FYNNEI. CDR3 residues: CASSATSGSEQYF. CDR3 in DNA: TGTGCCAGCAGTGCGACTAGCGGGAGCGAGCAGTACTTC.

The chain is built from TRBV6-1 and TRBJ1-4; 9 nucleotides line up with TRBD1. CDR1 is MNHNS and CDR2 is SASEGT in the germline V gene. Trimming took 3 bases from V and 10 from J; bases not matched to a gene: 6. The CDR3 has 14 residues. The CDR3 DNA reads TGTGCCAGCAGTGAGAAGACAGGGGGAGGAAAACTGTTTTTT. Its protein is CASSEKTGGGKLFF.

Written as DNA, the CDR3 is TGTGCCAGCAGCGTAGCTACGTCTTCCACCATATATTTT. It is translated as CASSVATSSTIYF. The rearrangement links TRBV9 to TRBJ1-3; D remains ambiguous. This CDR3 is built from 13 residues. Trimming took off 0 bases at V and 9 bases at J, with 10 bases between the two ends. Per germline, CDR1 SGDLS and CDR2 YYNGEE.

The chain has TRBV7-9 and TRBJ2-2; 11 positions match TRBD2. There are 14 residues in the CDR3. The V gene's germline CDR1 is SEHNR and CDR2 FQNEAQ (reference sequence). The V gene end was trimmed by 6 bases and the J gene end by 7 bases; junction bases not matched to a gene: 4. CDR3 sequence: CASSLAGGLGELFF. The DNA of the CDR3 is TGTGCCAGCAGTCTAGCGGGGGGCCTCGGGGAGCTGTTTTTT.

CDR3 amino acids: CASSAGGVYQETQYF. As DNA, the CDR3 is TGTGCCAGCAGCGCCGGGGGGGTCTACCAAGAGACCCAGTACTTC. The rearrangement links TRBV9 to TRBJ2-5; 8 bases align to TRBD2. Germline values: CDR1 SGDLS, CDR2 YYNGEE. This CDR3 region has 15 residues. V lost 3 bases to trimming and J lost 0 bases; unmatched junction nucleotides: 4. Drawing the rest from reference TRBV9 and TRBJ2-5, the complete variable domain is DSGVTQTPKHLITATGQRVTLRCSPRSGDLSVYWYQQSLDQGLQFLIQYYNGEERAKGNILERFSAQQFPDLHSELNLSSLELGDSALYFCASSAGGVYQETQYFGPGTRLLVL.

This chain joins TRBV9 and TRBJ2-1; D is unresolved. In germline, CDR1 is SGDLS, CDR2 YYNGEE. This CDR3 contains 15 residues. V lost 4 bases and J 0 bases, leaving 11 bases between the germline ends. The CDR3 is CASSTSPGSYNEQFF. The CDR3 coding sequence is TGTGCCAGCAGCACCTCCCCGGGCTCCTACAATGAGCAGTTCTTC.

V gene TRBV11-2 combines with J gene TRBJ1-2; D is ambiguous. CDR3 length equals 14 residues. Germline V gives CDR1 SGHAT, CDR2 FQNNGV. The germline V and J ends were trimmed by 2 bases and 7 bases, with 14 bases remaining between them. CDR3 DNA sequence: TGTGCCAGCAGCTTAATCAGTGACATTTTTGGCTACACCTTC. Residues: CASSLISDIFGYTF. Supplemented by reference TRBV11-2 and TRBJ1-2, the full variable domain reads EAGVAQSPRYKIIEKRQSVAFWCNPISGHATLYWYQQILGQGPKLLIQFQNNGVVDDSQLPKDRFSAERLKGVDSTLKIQPAKLEDSAVYLCASSLISDIFGYTFGSGTRLTVV.

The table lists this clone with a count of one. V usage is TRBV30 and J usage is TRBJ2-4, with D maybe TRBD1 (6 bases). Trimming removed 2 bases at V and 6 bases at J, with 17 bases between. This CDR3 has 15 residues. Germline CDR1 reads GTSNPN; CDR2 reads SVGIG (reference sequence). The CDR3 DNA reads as TGTGCCTGGAGTACTTTACAGGGTGGAATAAACATTCAGTACTTC. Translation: CAWSTLQGGINIQYF.

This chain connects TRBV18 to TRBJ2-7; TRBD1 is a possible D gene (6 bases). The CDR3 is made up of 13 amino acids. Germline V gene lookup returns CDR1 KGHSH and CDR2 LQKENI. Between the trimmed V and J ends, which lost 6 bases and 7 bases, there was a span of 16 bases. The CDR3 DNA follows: TGTGCCAGCTCCTCGGGACAAACGGGGGAGCAGTACTTC. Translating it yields CASSSGQTGEQYF.

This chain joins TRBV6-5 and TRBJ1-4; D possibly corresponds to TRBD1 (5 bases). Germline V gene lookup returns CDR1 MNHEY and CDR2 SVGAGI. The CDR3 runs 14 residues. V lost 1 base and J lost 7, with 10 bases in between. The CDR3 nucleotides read TGTGCCAGCAGTTACTGGAGGGGAAGTGAAAAACTGTTTTTT. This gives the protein CASSYWRGSEKLFF.